Sequencing of this TCR beta chain was carried out in a study of cytomegalovirus exposure and HLA in healthy donors. Broader study findings: Per a prior analysis, the majority of TCR beta V segments were productive roughly 87% or roughly 30% of the time. The study labeled approximately 150 TCR beta chains cytomegalovirus-associated. In a later analysis, TCR beta V- and J-gene trimming showed a link to a missense DCLRE1C variant. Reportedly, diagnosis of cytomegalovirus status by the classifier showed high specificity and sensitivity.

PCR primers comprised 60 Vbeta and 13 Jbeta primers. Libraries were prepared by immunoSEQ multiplex PCR; TCRdb keeps only in-frame clonotypes and omits some of them. The data contain over 85,000 clones, around 80% of them singletons. Comments on this clone: The antigen remains unidentified.

The CDR3 consists of 15 residues. V lost 3 bases to trimming and J lost 3 bases, with 12 bases between them. Germline V gene sequence: CDR1 SNHLY, CDR2 FYNNEI. Specimen: PBMCs. The TCR comes from a man aged 25 to 40 in good health and CMV-seropositive. This chain uses TRBV2 with TRBJ1-5; D is ambiguous. The CDR3 loop reads CASSEGTTPNQPQHF. CDR3 bases: TGTGCCAGCAGTGAGGGCACAACTCCCAATCAGCCCCAGCATTTT.